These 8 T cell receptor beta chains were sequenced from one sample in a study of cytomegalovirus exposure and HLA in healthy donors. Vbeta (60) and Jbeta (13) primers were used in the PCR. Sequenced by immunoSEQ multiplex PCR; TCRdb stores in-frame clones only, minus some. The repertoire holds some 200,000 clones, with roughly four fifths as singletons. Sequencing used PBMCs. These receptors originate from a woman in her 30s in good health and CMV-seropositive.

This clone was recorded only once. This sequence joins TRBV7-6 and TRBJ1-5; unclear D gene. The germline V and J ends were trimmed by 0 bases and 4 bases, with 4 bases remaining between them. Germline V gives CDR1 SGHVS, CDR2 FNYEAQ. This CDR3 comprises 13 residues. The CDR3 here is CASSLALNQPQHF. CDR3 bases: TGTGCCAGCAGCTTAGCTCTTAATCAGCCCCAGCATTTT.

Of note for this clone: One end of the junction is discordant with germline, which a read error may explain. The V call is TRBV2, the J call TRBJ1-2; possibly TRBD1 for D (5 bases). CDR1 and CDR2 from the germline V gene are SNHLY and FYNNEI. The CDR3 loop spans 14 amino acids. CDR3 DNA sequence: TGTGCCAGCAGGAGGCTCCCAGCTGCGGGACCCATAGCCTTC. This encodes CASRRLPAAGPIAF.

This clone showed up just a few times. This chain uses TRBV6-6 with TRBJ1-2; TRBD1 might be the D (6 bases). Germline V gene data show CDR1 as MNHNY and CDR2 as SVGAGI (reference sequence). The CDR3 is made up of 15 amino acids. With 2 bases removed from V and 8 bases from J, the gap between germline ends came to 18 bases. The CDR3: CASSYRVGRGDGYTF. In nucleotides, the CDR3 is TGTGCCAGCAGTTACCGGGTAGGCAGGGGTGACGGCTACACCTTC.

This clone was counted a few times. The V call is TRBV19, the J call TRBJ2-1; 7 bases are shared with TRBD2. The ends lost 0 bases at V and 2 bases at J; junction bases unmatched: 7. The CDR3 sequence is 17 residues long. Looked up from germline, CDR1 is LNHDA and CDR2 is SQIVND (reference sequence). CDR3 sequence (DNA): TGTGCCAGTAGTATAGATCTTGCTAGCGGTGCCTACAATGAGCAGTTCTTC. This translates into CASSIDLASGAYNEQFF.

CDR3 sequence: CASSSSGLGLNTEAFF. For the CDR3, the DNA is TGTGCCAGCAGCTCTTCCGGTCTGGGCTTGAACACTGAAGCTTTCTTT. This sequence joins TRBV7-2 and TRBJ1-1; D is ambiguous. The CDR3 runs to 16 residues. Deletions cut 4 bases from V and 0 bases from J, with 15 bases between. Germline lookup yields CDR1 SGHTA and CDR2 FQGNSA.

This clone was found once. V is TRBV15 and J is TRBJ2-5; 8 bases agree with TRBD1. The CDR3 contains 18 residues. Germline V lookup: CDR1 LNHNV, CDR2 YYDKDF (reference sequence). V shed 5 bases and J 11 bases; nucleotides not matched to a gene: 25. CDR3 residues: CATSHDGLGQGAKKMQYF. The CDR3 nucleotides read TGTGCCACCAGCCACGACGGGTTGGGGCAGGGGGCGAAGAAAATGCAGTACTTC.

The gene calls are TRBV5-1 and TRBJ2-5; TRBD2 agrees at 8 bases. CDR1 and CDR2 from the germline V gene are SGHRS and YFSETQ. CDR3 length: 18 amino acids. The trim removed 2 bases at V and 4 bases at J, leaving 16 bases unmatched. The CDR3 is CASSFLPSGGGSGETQYF. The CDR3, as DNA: TGCGCCAGCAGCTTCCTCCCGAGTGGCGGGGGGTCGGGAGAGACCCAGTACTTC. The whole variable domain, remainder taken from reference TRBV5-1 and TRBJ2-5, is KAGVTQTPRYLIKTRGQQVTLSCSPISGHRSVSWYQQTPGQGLQFLFEYFSETQRNKGNFPGRFSGRQFSNSRSEMNVSTLELGDSALYLCASSFLPSGGGSGETQYFGPGTRLLVL.

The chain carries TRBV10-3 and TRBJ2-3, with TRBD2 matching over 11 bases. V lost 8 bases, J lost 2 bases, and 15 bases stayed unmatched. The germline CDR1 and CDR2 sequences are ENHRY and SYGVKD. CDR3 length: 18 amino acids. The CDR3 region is CAIGEGTSGSPVTDTQYF. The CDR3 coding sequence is TGTGCCATCGGGGAGGGCACTAGCGGGAGCCCCGTCACAGATACGCAGTATTTT.